Listed here are 3 T cell receptor beta chains from one sample, sequenced in a study of T-cell reconstitution after alpha-beta-depleted transplantation in children. Preparation of the TCRbeta library was carried out with unique molecular identifiers. Each CDR3 protein is one row after TCRdb ran MiXCR on the PCR reads. The sample holds 580,000 or so distinct CDR3 sequences, more than 20% seen once. The specimen was PBMCs, mostly from graft donor cells, collected 360 days after TCRalphabeta/CD19-depleted stem cell transplant. The receptors were sampled from a boy under three years old who had a stem cell transplant for acute myeloid leukemia, so the T cells may come from the graft donor.

This clonotype came up once. The CDR3 sequence is CASSPRGTPTYEQYF. For the CDR3, the DNA is TGTGCCAGCAGCCCCAGGGGGACTCCAACCTACGAGCAGTACTTC. The chain links TRBV9 to TRBJ2-7, with D tentatively TRBD1 (7 bases). Germline V CDR1 and CDR2: SGDLS, YYNGEE. V was shortened by 4 bases and J by 2 bases, with 16 bases between the two germline ends. CDR3 length: 15 amino acids.

This clonotype was seen a few times. The chain uses TRBV29-1 and TRBJ2-1; tentative D call: TRBD1 (5 bases). The CDR3 is made up of 14 amino acids. V lost 3 bases to trimming and J lost 6 bases, with 15 bases between them. Germline values: CDR1 SQVTM, CDR2 ANQGSEA. CDR3 sequence reads: CSVEPRARFNEQFF. Here the CDR3 DNA reads TGCAGCGTTGAGCCCAGGGCCAGGTTCAATGAGCAGTTCTTC.

The chain recombines TRBV7-9 with TRBJ1-6; TRBD1 might be the D (6 bases). This CDR3 has 14 amino acids. V dropped 3 bases and J dropped 6 bases, with 9 bases sitting between them. CDR1 is SEHNR and CDR2 is FQNEAQ in the germline V gene (reference sequence). CDR3 region: CASSFGDINSPLHF. The DNA of the CDR3 is TGTGCCAGCAGCTTCGGGGACATTAATTCACCCCTCCACTTT.